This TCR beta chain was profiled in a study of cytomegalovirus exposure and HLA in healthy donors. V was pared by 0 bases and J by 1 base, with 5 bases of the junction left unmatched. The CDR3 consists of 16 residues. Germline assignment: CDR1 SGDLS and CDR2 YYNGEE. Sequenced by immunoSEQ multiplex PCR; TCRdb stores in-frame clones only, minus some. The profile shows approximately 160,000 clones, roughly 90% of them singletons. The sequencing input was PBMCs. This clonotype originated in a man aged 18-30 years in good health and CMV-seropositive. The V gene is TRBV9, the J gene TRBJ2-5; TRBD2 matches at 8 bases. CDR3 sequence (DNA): TGTGCCAGCAGCGTAGACCGGGGGGGCACCCAAGAGACCCAGTACTTC. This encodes CASSVDRGGTQETQYF.